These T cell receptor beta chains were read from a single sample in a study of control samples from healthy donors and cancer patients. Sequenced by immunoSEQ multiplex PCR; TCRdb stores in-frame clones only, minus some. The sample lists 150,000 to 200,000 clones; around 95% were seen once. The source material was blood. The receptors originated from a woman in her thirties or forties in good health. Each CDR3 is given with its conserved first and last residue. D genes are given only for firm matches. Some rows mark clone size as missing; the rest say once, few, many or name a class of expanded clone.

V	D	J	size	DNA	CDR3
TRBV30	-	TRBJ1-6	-	TGTGCCTGGAGTGTTGGGGTCGAGAATTCACCCCTCCACTTT	CAWSVGVENSPLHF
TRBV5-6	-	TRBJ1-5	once	TGTGCCAGCAGCCGGAGGGGCAATCAGCCCCAGCATTTT	CASSRRGNQPQHF
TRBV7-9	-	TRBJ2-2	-	TGTGCCAGCGAGGACCGGAACACCGGGGAGCTGTTTTTT	CASEDRNTGELFF
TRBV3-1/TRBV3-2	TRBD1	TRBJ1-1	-	TGTGCCAGCAGCCAAAGTCCAGGGGGCAGAGGAACTGAAGCTTTCTTT	CASSQSPGGRGTEAFF
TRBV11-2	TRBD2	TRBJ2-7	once	TGTGCCAGCAGCAGTCCGGGTGGGACTACGTACGAGCAGTACTTC	CASSSPGGTTYEQYF
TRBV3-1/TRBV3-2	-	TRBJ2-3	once	TGTGCCAGCAGCCACGGCGGCACAGATACGCAGTATTTT	CASSHGGTDTQYF
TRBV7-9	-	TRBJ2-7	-	TGTGCCAGCACCGTTGACGGTCGCTCCTACGAGCAGTACTTC	CASTVDGRSYEQYF
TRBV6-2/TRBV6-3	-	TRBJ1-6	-	TGTGCCAGCAGCGGGACGGTGTTGGGCTCACCCCTCCACTTT	CASSGTVLGSPLHF
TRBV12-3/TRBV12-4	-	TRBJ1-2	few	TGTGCCAGCAGCCGTAACTATGGCTACACCTTC	CASSRNYGYTF
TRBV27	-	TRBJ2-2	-	TGTGCCAGCAGCCTTCGACAGGCAAGCACCGGGGAGCTGTTTTTT	CASSLRQASTGELFF
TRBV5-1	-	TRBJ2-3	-	TGCGCCAGCAGCCGGGACCCAGTGCAGGATACGCAGTATTTT	CASSRDPVQDTQYF
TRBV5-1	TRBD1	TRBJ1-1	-	TGCGCCAGCAGCTTGGACGGGACAGGGGAGACTGAAGCTTTCTTT	CASSLDGTGETEAFF
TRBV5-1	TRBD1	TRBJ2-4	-	TGCGCCAGCAGCCCGGGACAGTTTTTACAAAACATTCAGTACTTC	CASSPGQFLQNIQYF
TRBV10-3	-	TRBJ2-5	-	TGTGCCATCAGTGAAAATGAGGCAAGAGAGACCCAGTACTTC	CAISENEARETQYF
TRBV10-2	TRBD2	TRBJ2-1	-	TGCGCCAGCATGGGGGCGGGAGGTTTCCAAAATGAGCAGTTCTTC	CASMGAGGFQNEQFF
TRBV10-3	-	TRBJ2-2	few	TGTGCCACCCGACAGGACACCGGGGAGCTGTTTTTT	CATRQDTGELFF
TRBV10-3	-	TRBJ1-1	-	TGTGCCATCAGTGATAACACTGAAGCTTTCTTT	CAISDNTEAFF
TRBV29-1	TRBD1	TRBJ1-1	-	TGCAGCGCCTCAGGACAGGGGAACACTGAAGCTTTCTTT	CSASGQGNTEAFF
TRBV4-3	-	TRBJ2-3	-	TGCGCCACCTTGAGGGGCCGGAAGAAACTCACAGATACGCAGTATTTT	CATLRGRKKLTDTQYF
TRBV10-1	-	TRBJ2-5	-	TGCGCCAGCAGTGAAAACAGCCAAATAGGGACCCAGTACTTC	CASSENSQIGTQYF
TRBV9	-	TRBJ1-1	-	TGTGCCAGCAGCGTAAGTGGCCAGGGCGGGACTGAAGCTTTCTTT	CASSVSGQGGTEAFF
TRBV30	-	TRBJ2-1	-	TGTGCCTGGAGTGGGAGGAGGGACAATGAGCAGTTCTTC	CAWSGRRDNEQFF
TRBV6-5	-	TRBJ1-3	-	TGTGCCAGCAGTTATTCCGGGTTGGGTAAAGGAAACACCATATATTTT	CASSYSGLGKGNTIYF
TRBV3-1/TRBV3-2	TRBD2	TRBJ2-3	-	TGTGCCAGCAGCCTCGCGGGGGGCGGGTTAGATACGCAGTATTTT	CASSLAGGGLDTQYF
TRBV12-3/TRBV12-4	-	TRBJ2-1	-	TGTGCCAGCACCCGGGGGCCCGAGCAGTTCTTC	CASTRGPEQFF
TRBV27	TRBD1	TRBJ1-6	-	TGTGCCAGCAGTCGGCAGGGGGGGTATAATTCACCCCTCCACTTT	CASSRQGGYNSPLHF
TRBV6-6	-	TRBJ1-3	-	TGTGCCAGCAATGGAAACACCATATATTTT	CASNGNTIYF
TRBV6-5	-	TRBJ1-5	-	TGTGCCAGCAGGCGAGGGCGGACCGATCAGCCCCAGCATTTT	CASRRGRTDQPQHF
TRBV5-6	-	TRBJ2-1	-	TGTGCCAGCAGTCGGGTGGGGTGGTCCTACAATGAGCAGTTCTTC	CASSRVGWSYNEQFF
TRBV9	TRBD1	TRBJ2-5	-	TGTGCCAGCAGCTCAGGACAGGGAGAAGAGACCCAGTACTTC	CASSSGQGEETQYF
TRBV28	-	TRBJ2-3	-	TGTGCCAGCAGTTTCTCCCACCTCGGGAGTACGCAGTATTTT	CASSFSHLGSTQYF
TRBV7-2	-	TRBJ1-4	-	TGTGCCAGCAGCTTAGAGGGCAGAGATAATGAAAAACTGTTTTTT	CASSLEGRDNEKLFF
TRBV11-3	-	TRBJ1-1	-	TGTGCCAGCAGCTCGGGGGGCGCAAGAACTGAAGCTTTCTTT	CASSSGGARTEAFF
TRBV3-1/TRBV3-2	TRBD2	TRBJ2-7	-	TGTGCCAGCAGCCAAGGACTAGCGGGAACCTACGAGCAGTACTTC	CASSQGLAGTYEQYF
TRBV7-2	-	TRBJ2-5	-	TGTGCCAGCGGGTATCGGGGGCTCCAAGAGACCCAGTACTTC	CASGYRGLQETQYF
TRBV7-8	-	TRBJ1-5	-	TGTGCCAGCATGAGGACAAACAATCAGCCCCAGCATTTT	CASMRTNNQPQHF
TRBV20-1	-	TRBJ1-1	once	TGCAGTGCTCTTAAGACCCCGGGGGCTTTCTTT	CSALKTPGAFF
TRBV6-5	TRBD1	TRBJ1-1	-	TGTGCCAGCAGGCGGCGACAGGGATCCACTGAAGCTTTCTTT	CASRRRQGSTEAFF
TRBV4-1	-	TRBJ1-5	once	TGCGCCAGCAGCCAAGACCCCACGGGGGGTTATCAGCCCCAGCATTTT	CASSQDPTGGYQPQHF
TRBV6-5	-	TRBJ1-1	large	TGTGCCAGCAGTTACTCGATCAGGGGTGTTCTTGAAGCTTTCTTT	CASSYSIRGVLEAFF
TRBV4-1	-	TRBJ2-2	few	TGCGCCACCCAAAGAGAAGCGCCTGCCGGGGAGCTGTTTTTT	CATQREAPAGELFF
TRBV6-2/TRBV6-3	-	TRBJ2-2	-	TGTGCCAGCAGTATAACCCCAAGGACAGCCACGAACACCGGGGAGCTGTTTTTT	CASSITPRTATNTGELFF
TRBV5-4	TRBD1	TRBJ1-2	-	TGTGCCAGCAGCTTGGGTTTGGGACAGGGCTACTATGGCTACACCTTC	CASSLGLGQGYYGYTF
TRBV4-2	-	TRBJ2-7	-	TGTGCCAGCAGCCAATCACGGCTCAGATCCTACGAGCAGTACTTC	CASSQSRLRSYEQYF
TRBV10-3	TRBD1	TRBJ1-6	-	TGTGCCATCAGTGAAGCCTTTGGACAGGGGAGCTCCTATAATTCACCCCTCCACTTT	CAISEAFGQGSSYNSPLHF
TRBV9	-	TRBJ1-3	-	TGTGCCAGCAGCGTGAGAGTGGGCTCTGGAAACACCATATATTTT	CASSVRVGSGNTIYF
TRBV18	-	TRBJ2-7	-	TGTGCCAGCTCACCGGCGGGTGATGGCTACGAGCAGTACTTC	CASSPAGDGYEQYF
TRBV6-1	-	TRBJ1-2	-	TGTGCCAGCAGTGAAGGTTGGCCCGGGGGCTACACCTTC	CASSEGWPGGYTF
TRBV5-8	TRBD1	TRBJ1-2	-	TGTGCCAGCAGCTTCCTAGAGGCGACAGGGGGCTATGGCTACACCTTC	CASSFLEATGGYGYTF
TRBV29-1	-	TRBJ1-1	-	TGCAGCGTTATGGCGGAGTCTGGGACTGAAGCTTTCTTT	CSVMAESGTEAFF
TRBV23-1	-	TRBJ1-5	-	TGCGCCAGCAGTCACCCGCCTTATAGCAATCAGCCCCAGCATTTT	CASSHPPYSNQPQHF
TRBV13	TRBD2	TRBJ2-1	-	TGTGCCAGCAGCTTTTCGCTAGCGGGGGACAATGAGCAGTTCTTC	CASSFSLAGDNEQFF
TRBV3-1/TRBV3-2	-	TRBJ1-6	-	TGTGCCAGCAGCCAACCCGGACGGGGGGCCCCCCTCCACTTT	CASSQPGRGAPLHF
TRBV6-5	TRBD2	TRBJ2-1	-	TGTGCCAGCAGTTACTCGGCGGGAGTTCTAAAGAATGAGCAGTTCTTC	CASSYSAGVLKNEQFF
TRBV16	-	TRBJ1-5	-	TGTGCCAGCAGCCTCGACAGTAGCAATCAGCCCCAGCATTTT	CASSLDSSNQPQHF
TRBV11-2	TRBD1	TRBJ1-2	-	TGTGCCAGCAGCCGAGACAGGGTCGGCTACACCTTC	CASSRDRVGYTF
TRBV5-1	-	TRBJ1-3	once	TGCGCCAGCAGCTTGGTCCAGGGAGGAGGAAACACCATATATTTT	CASSLVQGGGNTIYF
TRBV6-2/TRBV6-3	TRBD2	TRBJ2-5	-	TGTGCCAGCAGTCAGGGACTAGCGGGAGGAATATACCAAGAGACCCAGTACTTC	CASSQGLAGGIYQETQYF
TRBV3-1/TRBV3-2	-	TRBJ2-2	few	TGTGCCAGCAGCCAAGACGGTGGACCTGTGGGCACCGGGGAGCTGTTTTTT	CASSQDGGPVGTGELFF